This T cell receptor (beta chain) was sequenced for a study of vaccination effects on CD4 cells after COVID-19. With regard to this clone: The antigen is undetermined.

The CDR3 has 14 residues. Trimming took off 10 bases at V and 0 bases at J, with 15 bases between the two ends. Germline V CDR1 and CDR2: SEHNR, FQNEAQ (reference sequence). Sequencing used immunoSEQ multiplex PCR; TCRdb keeps in-frame clones, though not all of them. The sample has roughly 68,000 clones, 70% to 85% seen once. Researchers isolated CD4+ T cells once approximately eleven days of culture had elapsed. The sequence was obtained from a human donor who had a prior SARS-CoV-2 infection. The rearrangement uses TRBV7-9 and TRBJ2-5; D possibly corresponds to TRBD1 (6 bases). Here the sequenced sample was CD4+ T cells from PBMCs cultured without peptide, taken before COVID-19 vaccination. The CDR3: CATTVGAYQETQYF. The CDR3 coding sequence is TGTGCCACCACGGTGGGGGCGTACCAAGAGACCCAGTACTTC. The full variable domain, its missing parts supplied by reference TRBV7-9 and TRBJ2-5, is DTGVSQNPRHKITKRGQNVTFRCDPISEHNRLYWYRQTLGQGPEFLTYFQNEAQLEKSRLLSDRFSAERPKGSFSTLEIQRTEQGDSAMYLCATTVGAYQETQYFGPGTRLLVL.